The rows below give T cell receptor beta chains drawn from one sample of a study of blood T cell repertoires in COVID-19. The protocol was immunoSEQ multiplex PCR, while the TCRdb copy is restricted to in-frame clones and leaves out a portion. The sample carries under 250,000 clones, around 84% recorded once. Specimen: peripheral blood. These receptors originate from a human donor in a cohort sampled during active COVID-19. The CDR3 runs from the conserved cysteine through the conserved F or W. Each record gives: J gene, V gene, D gene, clone size, CDR3 DNA, CDR3 protein. A D gene is named only where the DNA matches it firmly. Clone size is given for some rows only: seen once, a few or many times, or a class if the clone is expanded.

>TRBJ2-7|TRBV11-1|.|.
TGTGCCAGCAGCTGGGACACCTCCTACGAGCAGTACTTC
CASSWDTSYEQYF
>TRBJ2-1|TRBV5-1|.|.
TGCGCCAGCAGCGGCGGGACCGAGAGGTCCTACAATGAGCAGTTCTTC
CASSGGTERSYNEQFF
>TRBJ2-3|TRBV11-2|TRBD2|.
TGTGCCAGCAGTCAAAGGGTATCTAGCGGGGTAGCAGATACGCAGTATTTT
CASSQRVSSGVADTQYF
>TRBJ2-3|TRBV19|TRBD2|few
TGTGCCAGTAGTCCTGGACTAGCGGGGGGGCCGGCAGATACGCAGTATTTT
CASSPGLAGGPADTQYF
>TRBJ1-2|TRBV3-1/TRBV3-2|.|.
TGTGCCAGCAGCCAAGGTCCAGGGAGCGGGTATGGCTACACCTTC
CASSQGPGSGYGYTF
>TRBJ2-7|TRBV6-6|TRBD1|.
TGTGCCAGCAGCAGGGACAGGCCGACCTACGAGCAGTACTTC
CASSRDRPTYEQYF
>TRBJ1-5|TRBV19|TRBD1|.
TGTGCCAGTAGTATCGGAGCAGGGGGAAATCAGCCCCAGCATTTT
CASSIGAGGNQPQHF
>TRBJ1-2|TRBV30|.|.
TGTGCCTGGCAGGGTTCTGTAGGCGGCTACACCTTC
CAWQGSVGGYTF
>TRBJ1-5|TRBV15|.|.
TGTGCCACCAGCAGAGGGGGGCCCCGCAATCAGCCCCAGCATTTT
CATSRGGPRNQPQHF
>TRBJ2-6|TRBV19|.|few
TGTGCCAGTAGTATAGATCCCGCGGCTGGGGCCAACGTCCTGACTTTC
CASSIDPAAGANVLTF
>TRBJ2-3|TRBV20-1|TRBD2|.
TGCAGTGCTAGTTCGGAAGCGGGGGATGGGGTCACAGATACGCAGTATTTT
CSASSEAGDGVTDTQYF
>TRBJ1-5|TRBV2|.|.
TGTGCCGGCTCCGACCACAGGGCCAATCAGCCCCAGCATTTT
CAGSDHRANQPQHF
>TRBJ1-6|TRBV5-8|.|.
TGTGCCAGCAGCTTGGACAGTAATAATTCACCCCTCCACTTT
CASSLDSNNSPLHF
>TRBJ2-3|TRBV27|TRBD2|.
TGTGCCAGCAGCATTACCACGGGGAGGGGCGGGACTAGCGGGGGAAGACCCACAGATACGCAGTATTTT
CASSITTGRGGTSGGRPTDTQYF
>TRBJ1-1|TRBV21-1|.|.
TGTGCCAGCAGCAAGTCTAGGACTGAAGCTTTCTTT
CASSKSRTEAFF
>TRBJ1-1|TRBV10-3|TRBD1|.
TGTGCCATCAGTGTAAGGGCAGGGGGCTTGAACACTGAAGCTTTCTTT
CAISVRAGGLNTEAFF
>TRBJ2-7|TRBV7-2|.|.
TGTGCCAGCAGCTTAAGCAGGGTCGAGCAGTACTTC
CASSLSRVEQYF
>TRBJ2-3|TRBV25-1|.|.
TGTGCCAGCAGTGAATTCGGCGGAGGCACAGATACGCAGTATTTT
CASSEFGGGTDTQYF
>TRBJ1-1|TRBV5-1|.|.
TGCGCCAGCAGCCCCGTCGCGAGGGTAGGCGGCACTGAAGCTTTCTTT
CASSPVARVGGTEAFF
>TRBJ1-2|TRBV6-4|TRBD1|.
TGTGCCAGCAGTGGCCAACCGGGACAGGGAAATTCTGGCTACACCTTC
CASSGQPGQGNSGYTF
>TRBJ2-1|TRBV11-2|.|.
TGTGCCAGCAGTGCTACCGAGAGGGCAAAGTTCTTC
CASSATERAKFF
>TRBJ2-5|TRBV4-2|TRBD2|.
TGTGCCAGCAGCCAAGGGAAAGTGACTAGCGGGGGGAAAGAGACCCAGTACTTC
CASSQGKVTSGGKETQYF
>TRBJ1-1|TRBV3-1/TRBV3-2|.|.
TGTGCCAGCAGCCAAGGGGGGGGGCTCCCCCGGAACACTGAAGCTTTCTTT
CASSQGGGLPRNTEAFF
>TRBJ2-1|TRBV6-7|TRBD1|.
TGTGCCAGCAGTTGTGACAGGGGGAGGTACAATGAGCAGTTCTTC
CASSCDRGRYNEQFF
>TRBJ2-1|TRBV5-1|.|.
TGCGCCAGCAGCTGGAACCCCACAGGGAACTACAATGAGCAGTTCTTC
CASSWNPTGNYNEQFF
>TRBJ1-1|TRBV29-1|.|.
TGCAGCGTCGTTACAGGGAAGGTGTGGAACACTGAAGCTTTCTTT
CSVVTGKVWNTEAFF
>TRBJ2-3|TRBV19|TRBD1|.
TGTGCCAGTACTCAGGGGGCGTCGCTGTATTTT
CASTQGASLYF
>TRBJ2-5|TRBV11-3|.|.
TGTGCCAGCAGCTTAACTCGGGAAGAGACCCAGTACTTC
CASSLTREETQYF
>TRBJ2-3|TRBV19|.|few
TGTGCCAGTAGTCCCCGACATGCAGATACGCAGTATTTT
CASSPRHADTQYF
>TRBJ1-3|TRBV7-9|.|.
TGTGCCAGCAGCTTAGGGGAGGAAAACACCATATATTTT
CASSLGEENTIYF
>TRBJ1-4|TRBV30|.|.
TGTGCCTGGAGTGTACAGGGATGGGAAAAACTGTTTTTT
CAWSVQGWEKLFF
>TRBJ2-5|TRBV7-2|TRBD2|.
TGTGCCAGCAGCTTGTCACGGGGGGGCGGAGAGACCCAGTACTTC
CASSLSRGGGETQYF
>TRBJ2-1|TRBV6-5|.|.
TGTGCCAGCAGCAGGATCGGCTCCTACAATGAGCAGTTCTTC
CASSRIGSYNEQFF
>TRBJ1-5|TRBV6-1|.|.
TGTGCCAGCAGTTTACTGGATCAGCCCCAGCATTTT
CASSLLDQPQHF